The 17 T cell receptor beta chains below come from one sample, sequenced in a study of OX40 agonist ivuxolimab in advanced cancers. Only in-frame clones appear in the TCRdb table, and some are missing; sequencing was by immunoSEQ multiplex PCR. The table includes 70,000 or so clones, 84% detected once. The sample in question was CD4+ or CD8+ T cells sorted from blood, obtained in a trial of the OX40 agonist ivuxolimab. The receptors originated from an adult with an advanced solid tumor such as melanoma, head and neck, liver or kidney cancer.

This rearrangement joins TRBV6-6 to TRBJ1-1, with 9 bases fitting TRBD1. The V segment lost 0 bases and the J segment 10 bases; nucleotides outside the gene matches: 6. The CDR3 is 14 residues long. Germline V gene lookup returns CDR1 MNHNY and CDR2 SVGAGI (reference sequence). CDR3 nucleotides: TGTGCCAGCAGTTACTCCCACGGGACAGGGTTAGCTTTCTTT. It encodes CASSYSHGTGLAFF.

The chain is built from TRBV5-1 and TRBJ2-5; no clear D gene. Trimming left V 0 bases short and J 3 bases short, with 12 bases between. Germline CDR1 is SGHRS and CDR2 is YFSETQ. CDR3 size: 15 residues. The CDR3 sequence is CASSLGGRTEETQYF. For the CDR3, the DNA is TGCGCCAGCAGCTTGGGCGGCAGGACCGAAGAGACCCAGTACTTC.

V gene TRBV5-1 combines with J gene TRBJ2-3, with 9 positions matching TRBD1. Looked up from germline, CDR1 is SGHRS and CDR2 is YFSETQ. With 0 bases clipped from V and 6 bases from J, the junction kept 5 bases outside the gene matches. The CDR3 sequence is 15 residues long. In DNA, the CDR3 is TGCGCCAGCAGCTTGGAAGGACAGGGGCCGGATACGCAGTATTTT. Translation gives CASSLEGQGPDTQYF.

The CDR3 bases are TGTGCCAAAGCTAGCGGGAGGGTCCACGAGCAGTACTTC. Translated, it gives CAKASGRVHEQYF. J is TRBJ2-7 and V is TRBV11-3, with 12 positions matching TRBD2. Germline values: CDR1 SGHNT, CDR2 YENEEA. V gave up 10 bases and J gave up 5 bases; unmatched junction bases: 6. CDR3 length: 13 amino acids.

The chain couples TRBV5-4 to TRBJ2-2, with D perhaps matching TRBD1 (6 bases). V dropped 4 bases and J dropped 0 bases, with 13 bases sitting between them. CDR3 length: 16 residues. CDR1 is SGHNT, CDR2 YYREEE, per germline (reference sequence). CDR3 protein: CASSLSGTTNTGELFF. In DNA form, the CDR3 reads TGTGCCAGCAGCCTCTCCGGGACAACGAACACCGGGGAGCTGTTTTTT.

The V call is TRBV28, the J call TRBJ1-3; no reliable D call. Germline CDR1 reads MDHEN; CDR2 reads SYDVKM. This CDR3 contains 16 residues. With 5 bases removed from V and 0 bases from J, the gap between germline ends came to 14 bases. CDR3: CASSDWASRSGNTIYF. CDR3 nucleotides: TGTGCCAGCAGTGACTGGGCTTCACGCTCTGGAAACACCATATATTTT.

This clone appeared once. The CDR3 nucleotides read TGTGCCAGCAGCTTCCCCTGGCGGGCGGGCCCCGGGGAGCTGTTTTTT. Its translation: CASSFPWRAGPGELFF. J is TRBJ2-2 and V is TRBV7-9, with D possibly matching TRBD2 (5 bases). CDR3 length: 16 amino acids. The germline gives CDR1 SEHNR, CDR2 FQNEAQ (reference sequence). Trimming cost V 3 bases and J 6 bases, with 17 bases left between them.

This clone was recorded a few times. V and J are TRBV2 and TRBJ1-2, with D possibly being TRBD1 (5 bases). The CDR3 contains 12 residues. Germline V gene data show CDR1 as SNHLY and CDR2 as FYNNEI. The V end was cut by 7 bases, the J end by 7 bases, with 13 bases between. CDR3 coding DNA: TGTGCCAGCACCCCCCGGGGCCGTGGCTACACCTTC. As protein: CASTPRGRGYTF.

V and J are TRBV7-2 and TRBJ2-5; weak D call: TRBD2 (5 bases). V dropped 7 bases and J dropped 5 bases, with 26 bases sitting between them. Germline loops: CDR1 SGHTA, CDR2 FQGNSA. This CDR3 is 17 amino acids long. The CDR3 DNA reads TGTGCCAGCACCCTCCTTGGGGTGGGGAGTCCGGCCGAGACCCAGTACTTC. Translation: CASTLLGVGSPAETQYF.

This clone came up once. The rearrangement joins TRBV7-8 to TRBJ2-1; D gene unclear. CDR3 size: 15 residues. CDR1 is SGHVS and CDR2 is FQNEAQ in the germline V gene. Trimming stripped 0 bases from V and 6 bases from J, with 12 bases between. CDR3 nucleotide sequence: TGTGCCAGCAGCTTAGCAGCAGCGTCGAGCAATGAGCAGTTCTTC. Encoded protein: CASSLAAASSNEQFF.

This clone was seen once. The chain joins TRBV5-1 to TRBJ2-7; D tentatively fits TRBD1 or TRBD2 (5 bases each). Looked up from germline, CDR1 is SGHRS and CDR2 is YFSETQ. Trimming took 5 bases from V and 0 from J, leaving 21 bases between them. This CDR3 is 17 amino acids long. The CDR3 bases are TGCGCCAGCAGTCCGGGACGCATCCCCAAGAGCTCCTACGAGCAGTACTTC. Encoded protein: CASSPGRIPKSSYEQYF.

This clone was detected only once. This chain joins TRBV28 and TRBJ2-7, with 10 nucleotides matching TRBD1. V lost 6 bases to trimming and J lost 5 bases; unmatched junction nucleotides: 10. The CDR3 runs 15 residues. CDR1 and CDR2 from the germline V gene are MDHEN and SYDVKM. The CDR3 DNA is TGTGCCAGCAGCGCCTCGGGGACAGGGGTCCACGAGCAGTACTTC. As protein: CASSASGTGVHEQYF.

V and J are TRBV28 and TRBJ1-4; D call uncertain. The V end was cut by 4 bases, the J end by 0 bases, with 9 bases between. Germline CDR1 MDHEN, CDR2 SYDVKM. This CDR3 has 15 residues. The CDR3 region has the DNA TGTGCCAGCAGTTGGGATGGGTCAACTAATGAAAAACTGTTTTTT. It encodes CASSWDGSTNEKLFF.

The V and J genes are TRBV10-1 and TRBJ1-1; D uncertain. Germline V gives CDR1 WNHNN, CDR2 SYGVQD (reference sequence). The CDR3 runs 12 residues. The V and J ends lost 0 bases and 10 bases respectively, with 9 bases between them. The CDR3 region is CASSESTGRAFF. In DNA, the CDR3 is TGCGCCAGCAGTGAGTCGACTGGTCGAGCTTTCTTT.

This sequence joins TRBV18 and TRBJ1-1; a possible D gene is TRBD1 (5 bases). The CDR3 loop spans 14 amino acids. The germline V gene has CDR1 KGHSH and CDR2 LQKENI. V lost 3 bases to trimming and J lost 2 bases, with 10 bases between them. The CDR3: CASSPVGHNTEAFF. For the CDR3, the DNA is TGTGCCAGCTCACCCGTCGGACACAACACTGAAGCTTTCTTT.

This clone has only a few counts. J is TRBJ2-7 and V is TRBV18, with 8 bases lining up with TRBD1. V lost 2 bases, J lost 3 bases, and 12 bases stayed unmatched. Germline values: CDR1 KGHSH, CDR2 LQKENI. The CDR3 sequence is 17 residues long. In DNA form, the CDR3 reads TGTGCCAGCTCACCAGTACCAGGGGGCGAGGTCCTCTACGAGCAGTACTTC. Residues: CASSPVPGGEVLYEQYF.

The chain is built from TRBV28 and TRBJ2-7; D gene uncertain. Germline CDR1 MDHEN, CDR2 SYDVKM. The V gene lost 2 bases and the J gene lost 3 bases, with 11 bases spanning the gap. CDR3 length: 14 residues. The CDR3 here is CASSLIQANYEQYF. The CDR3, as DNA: TGTGCCAGCAGTTTAATTCAAGCTAACTACGAGCAGTACTTC.